These 5 T cell receptor beta chains share one sample of origin, sequenced in a study of T cell repertoires in cytomegalovirus infection. TCRdb re-called the reads with MiXCR, one entry per CDR3 protein. The top ten hold roughly 8% of the sample, which has hundreds of thousands of distinct CDR3 sequences, about 24% seen once. The sample taken for sequencing was CD8+ T cells from PBMCs. All receptors derive from a human donor in good health (CMV status not recorded). Some clones in this sample may be carry-over from other donors' samples.

This clonotype was recorded at least ten times. This chain connects TRBV7-2 to TRBJ2-3, with D possibly TRBD1 on 6 matching bases. V lost 5 bases to trimming and J lost 6 bases, with 18 bases between them. This CDR3 has 15 amino acids. CDR1 and CDR2 (germline): SGHTA, FQGNSA. Here the CDR3 DNA reads TGTGCCAGCAGCCCGACAGGCCCCGGGGATGATACGCAGTATTTT. Encoded protein: CASSPTGPGDDTQYF.

In this sample, this clonotype turned up a few times. The chain uses TRBV6-5 and TRBJ2-7; TRBD1 might be the D (5 bases). The CDR3 is 13 residues long. Trimming shortened V by 2 bases and J by 6 bases, and 11 bases separated the two germline ends. Germline V gene sequence: CDR1 MNHEY, CDR2 SVGAGI. The CDR3 DNA reads as TGTGCCAGCAGTTACAGCAGGGCCGGCGAGCAGTACGTC. It yields the protein CASSYSRAGEQYV.

This clonotype appeared many times. This chain uses TRBV7-2 with TRBJ2-2, with D tentatively TRBD1 (5 bases). V was trimmed by 0 bases and J by 4 bases, leaving 9 bases between them. CDR1 and CDR2 (germline): SGHTA, FQGNSA. The CDR3 has 15 residues. The CDR3 DNA sequence: TGTGCCAGCAGCTTAGCAGGGCAGGGCACCGGGGAGCTGTTTTTT. It codes for CASSLAGQGTGELFF. The full variable domain, rest sourced from reference TRBV7-2 and TRBJ2-2, is GAGVSQSPSNKVTEKGKDVELRCDPISGHTALYWYRQSLGQGLEFLIYFQGNSAPDKSGLPSDRFSAERTGGSVSTLTIQRTQQEDSAVYLCASSLAGQGTGELFFGEGSRLTVL.

Ten or more counts support this clonotype. The rearrangement uses TRBV15 and TRBJ2-2; tentative D call: TRBD1 (5 bases). CDR1 and CDR2 (germline): LNHNV, YYDKDF (reference sequence). CDR3 length equals 14 residues. V was clipped by 5 bases and J by 6 bases, with 13 bases between them. The CDR3 DNA reads TGTGCCACCAGCCCGGAAAGGGGCGCCGGGGAGCTGTTTTTT. This sequence encodes CATSPERGAGELFF.

This clonotype occurred a few times. The CDR3 loop is CASSTLAGEGVDTDTQYF. The CDR3 DNA follows: TGTGCCAGCAGCACCCTAGCGGGGGAAGGGGTAGACACAGATACGCAGTATTTT. This chain uses TRBV4-2 with TRBJ2-3; TRBD2 aligns across 10 bases. The germline CDR1 and CDR2 sequences are LGHNA and YNFKEQ. Losses at the gene ends were 5 bases for V and 2 bases for J; bases not matched to a gene: 13. The CDR3 is made up of 18 amino acids.